Each of the 27 T cell receptor beta chains below was sequenced from the same sample in a study of persistence of HIV-infected CD4 T cells. The immunoSEQ assay was version 4, run in survey mode. The repertoire was sequenced with immunoSEQ multiplex PCR; TCRdb's copy has only in-frame clones and lacks some. The repertoire holds about 46,000 clones, about nine tenths seen once, with about 3.1% in the top ten. These receptors' targets are unknown. Cells were stimulated nonspecifically with anti-CD3/anti-CD28 magnetic beads. Responding CD4+ T cells were sorted by upregulation of both CD40 ligand and CD69. The sequencing here drew on CD4+ T cells sorted from PBMCs after roughly 20-hour stimulation, taken from a patient who received antiretroviral therapy. These receptors originate from an adult woman with HIV who was CMV-seropositive.

This chain connects TRBV30 to TRBJ1-1; no firm D call. The V end lost 3 bases, the J end lost 0 bases, and 8 bases lay between the germline ends. The V gene's germline CDR1 is GTSNPN and CDR2 SVGIG (reference sequence). The CDR3 consists of 13 residues. In nucleotides, the CDR3 is TGTGCCTGGAGGGTACTCATGAACACTGAAGCTTTCTTT. It encodes CAWRVLMNTEAFF.

Only a few counts were recorded for this clone. This sequence joins TRBV18 and TRBJ1-2; TRBD1 matches at 9 bases. CDR1 and CDR2 from the germline V gene are KGHSH and LQKENI. The V gene end was trimmed by 5 bases and the J gene end by 3 bases; junction bases not matched to a gene: 4. CDR3 size: 14 residues. CDR3 coding DNA: TGTGCCAGCTCAAGTTACAGGGGGCACTATGGCTACACCTTC. It specifies CASSSYRGHYGYTF.

CDR3 in amino acids: CASSPGGLPYEQYF. As DNA, the CDR3 is TGTGCCAGCAGCCCAGGGGGTCTCCCCTACGAGCAGTACTTC. The V and J genes are TRBV3-1 (or the pseudogene TRBV3-2) and TRBJ2-7; TRBD1 matches 7 bases. The J segment lost 2 bases and the V segment lost 4 bases, leaving 5 bases of the junction unmatched. CDR1 is LGHDT and CDR2 is YNNKEL in the germline V gene (reference sequence). The CDR3 length is 14 residues.

The rearrangement links TRBV3-1 (or the pseudogene TRBV3-2) to TRBJ2-5; 14 nucleotides line up with TRBD2. The germline V gene has CDR1 LGHDT and CDR2 YNNKEL (reference sequence). Trimming took 6 bases from V and 3 from J; bases not matched to a gene: 0. The CDR3 has 14 residues. This CDR3 reads CASRGLAGEETQYF. CDR3 nucleotides: TGTGCCAGCAGGGGACTAGCGGGGGAAGAGACCCAGTACTTC.

V gene TRBV7-8 combines with J gene TRBJ1-3, with 8 positions matching TRBD1. V shed 6 bases, J shed 4 bases, and the junction held 8 bases outside the gene matches. CDR3 length equals 15 residues. Germline CDR1 is SGHVS and CDR2 is FQNEAQ. The CDR3 nucleotides are TGTGCCAGCAGAAGTCAGGGGGCGTCAGGAAACACCATATATTTT. Translated: CASRSQGASGNTIYF.

The chain has TRBV7-2 and TRBJ2-7; the D is unclear. CDR3 length: 15 residues. V was shortened by 3 bases and J by 2 bases, with 14 bases between the two germline ends. Germline V gives CDR1 SGHTA, CDR2 FQGNSA. CDR3: CASSFDFTGAYEQYF. CDR3 nucleotide sequence: TGTGCCAGCAGCTTCGATTTTACGGGCGCCTACGAGCAGTACTTC.

This chain connects TRBV6-5 to TRBJ1-5; 9 positions agree with TRBD1. CDR3 length: 14 residues. CDR1 is MNHEY and CDR2 is SVGAGI in the germline V gene. The trim removed 8 bases at V and 7 bases at J, leaving 9 bases unmatched. The CDR3 DNA reads TGTGCCAGCGGTCCCGGGACAGGGAACCAGCCCCAGCATTTT. It encodes CASGPGTGNQPQHF.

V gene TRBV27 combines with J gene TRBJ1-1; D call uncertain. Germline loops: CDR1 MNHEY, CDR2 SMNVEV (reference sequence). The CDR3 totals 13 residues. The V and J ends lost 3 bases and 2 bases respectively, with 7 bases between them. CDR3 sequence (DNA): TGTGCCAGCAGTTTGTTGTTAAACACTGAAGCTTTCTTT. Amino acid sequence: CASSLLLNTEAFF.

This chain links TRBV7-6 with TRBJ2-2; 8 nucleotides agree with TRBD1. The CDR3 is 15 amino acids. Per germline, CDR1 SGHVS and CDR2 FNYEAQ. Trimming removed 3 bases from V and 3 bases from J; junction bases left unmatched: 3. The chain's CDR3 is CASSFGQGDTGELFF. CDR3 in DNA: TGTGCCAGCAGCTTCGGACAGGGAGACACCGGGGAGCTGTTTTTT.

The chain recombines TRBV5-1 with TRBJ2-1; 8 bases align to TRBD1. V dropped 4 bases and J dropped 6; count of bases not matched to a gene: 6. This CDR3 is built from 14 residues. Germline V gene sequence: CDR1 SGHRS, CDR2 YFSETQ. CDR3 DNA sequence: TGCGCCAGCAGCCCTCAGGACAGGGCCAATGAGCAGTTCTTC. Amino acids: CASSPQDRANEQFF.

The chain uses TRBV18 and TRBJ1-1; D is undetermined. Germline lookup yields CDR1 KGHSH and CDR2 LQKENI. Trimming left V 3 bases short and J 0 bases short, with 5 bases between. CDR3 length: 13 residues. The CDR3 is CASSPTVNTEAFF. DNA of the CDR3: TGTGCCAGCTCACCGACGGTGAACACTGAAGCTTTCTTT. The entire variable domain, with the rest obtained from reference TRBV18 and TRBJ1-1, is as follows: NAGVMQNPRHLVRRRGQEARLRCSPMKGHSHVYWYRQLPEEGLKFMVYLQKENIIDESGMPKERFSAEFPKEGPSILRIQQVVRGDSAAYFCASSPTVNTEAFFGQGTRLTVV.

The chain carries TRBV9 and TRBJ1-3; D possibly corresponds to TRBD1 (5 bases). CDR3 length equals 14 residues. Germline V gives CDR1 SGDLS, CDR2 YYNGEE. The V end lost 3 bases, the J end lost 2 bases, and 9 bases lay between the germline ends. CDR3 sequence (DNA): TGTGCCAGCAGCGCCGGGACGGCTGGAAACACCATATATTTT. Protein: CASSAGTAGNTIYF.

The CDR3 loop is CASSQGLAETQYF. DNA of the CDR3: TGTGCCAGCAGCCAGGGACTAGCGGAGACCCAGTACTTC. The rearrangement uses TRBV3-1 (or the pseudogene TRBV3-2) and TRBJ2-5; 10 bases are shared with TRBD2. CDR1 and CDR2 (germline): LGHDT, YNNKEL (reference sequence). The CDR3 runs to 13 residues. The V and J ends lost 3 bases and 5 bases, in that order; junction bases with no gene match: 0.

This chain links TRBV14 with TRBJ1-2; 7 positions agree with TRBD1. Germline trimming cut 2 bases from V and 2 bases from J; bases unmatched to any gene: 8. This CDR3 comprises 16 residues. Germline CDR1 reads SGHDN; CDR2 reads FVKESK. The CDR3 bases are TGTGCCAGCAGCCAACCCTACAGGGGCCGAAACTATGGCTACACCTTC. Translating gives CASSQPYRGRNYGYTF.

The table lists this clone with a few counts. This sample also contains other DNA sequences that code for the same CDR3. The rearrangement links TRBV6-1 to TRBJ1-5; no clear D gene. The germline V and J ends were trimmed by 3 bases and 0 bases, with 9 bases remaining between them. The CDR3 runs 15 residues. Germline-derived CDR1 and CDR2 are MNHNS and SASEGT. For the CDR3, the DNA is TGTGCCAGCAGTGAGGGAACAGATAGCAATCAGCCCCAGCATTTT. It encodes CASSEGTDSNQPQHF.

V is TRBV7-2 and J is TRBJ2-3; tentative D call: TRBD1 (5 bases). CDR3 size: 13 residues. Trimming pared 3 bases from V and 3 bases from J, leaving 7 bases between. Germline V gene sequence: CDR1 SGHTA, CDR2 FQGNSA. CDR3 sequence reads: CASSFRDTDTQYF. The CDR3 nucleotides are TGTGCCAGCAGCTTCAGGGATACAGATACGCAGTATTTT. Using reference TRBV7-2 and TRBJ2-3 for the parts outside the CDR3, the full variable domain is GAGVSQSPSNKVTEKGKDVELRCDPISGHTALYWYRQSLGQGLEFLIYFQGNSAPDKSGLPSDRFSAERTGGSVSTLTIQRTQQEDSAVYLCASSFRDTDTQYFGPGTRLTVL.

The J gene is TRBJ2-3, the V gene TRBV27; 8 positions match TRBD1. With 9 bases clipped from V and 3 bases from J, the junction kept 8 bases outside the gene matches. The CDR3 extends over 14 amino acids. The germline gives CDR1 MNHEY, CDR2 SMNVEV (reference sequence). CDR3: CASSDRALTDTQYF. The DNA for the CDR3 is TGTGCCAGTTCGGACAGGGCATTGACAGATACGCAGTATTTT.

This sequence joins TRBV6-1 and TRBJ2-3; the D call may be TRBD1 or TRBD2 (5 bases each). V gave up 3 bases and J gave up 0 bases, with 16 bases separating them. The CDR3 consists of 17 residues. Germline CDR1 and CDR2: MNHNS and SASEGT. This chain's CDR3 is CASSDGGRKSSTDTQYF. The CDR3 DNA is TGTGCCAGCAGTGATGGGGGACGGAAGTCTAGCACAGATACGCAGTATTTT.

The CDR3 DNA reads as TGTGCCAGCAGCTTCGGGACCGTAAATAATTCACCCCTCCACTTT. Encoded protein: CASSFGTVNNSPLHF. The J gene is TRBJ1-6, the V gene TRBV9, with D perhaps TRBD1 (5 bases). This CDR3 has 15 amino acids. The V gene's germline CDR1 is SGDLS and CDR2 YYNGEE. Trimming took off 4 bases at V and 5 bases at J, with 13 bases between the two ends. Full variable domain (rest looked up from reference TRBV9 and TRBJ1-6): DSGVTQTPKHLITATGQRVTLRCSPRSGDLSVYWYQQSLDQGLQFLIQYYNGEERAKGNILERFSAQQFPDLHSELNLSSLELGDSALYFCASSFGTVNNSPLHFGNGTRLTVT.

This sequence joins TRBV6-5 and TRBJ2-7, with 11 bases fitting TRBD1. The CDR3 runs to 14 residues. J lost 6 bases, V lost 5 bases, and 6 bases had no gene match. CDR1 and CDR2 from the germline V gene are MNHEY and SVGAGI. The CDR3 sequence: CASSIPGTGGEQYF. The CDR3 DNA is TGTGCCAGCAGTATACCCGGGACAGGGGGCGAGCAGTACTTC.

The V call is TRBV11-2, the J call TRBJ2-1, with D tentatively TRBD1 or TRBD2 (7 bases each). CDR3 size: 15 residues. Trimming cost V 1 base and J 8 bases, with 15 bases left between them. Germline CDR1 reads SGHAT; CDR2 reads FQNNGV. CDR3 nucleotide sequence: TGTGCCAGCAGCTTAGTTCCAGGGGGGGATGATGAGCAGTTCTTC. Its translation is CASSLVPGGDDEQFF.

J is TRBJ1-2 and V is TRBV6-5, with D uncertain. With 6 bases removed from V and 4 bases from J, the gap between germline ends came to 9 bases. The CDR3 extends over 12 amino acids. Germline-derived CDR1 and CDR2 are MNHEY and SVGAGI. Written as DNA, the CDR3 is TGTGCCAGCAGAGTAGAAGGCTATGGCTACACCTTC. Encoded protein: CASRVEGYGYTF.

The J gene is TRBJ2-3, the V gene TRBV7-6, with D possibly matching TRBD1 (5 bases). The CDR3 spans 14 residues. The germline V and J ends were trimmed by 4 bases and 4 bases, with 12 bases remaining between them. CDR1 is SGHVS, CDR2 FNYEAQ, per germline. The CDR3, as DNA: TGTGCCAGCAGCTCAGACAGCCGGTCAGATACGCAGTATTTT. Protein product: CASSSDSRSDTQYF.

The rearrangement links TRBV7-6 to TRBJ1-6, with D unclear. Trimming pared 7 bases from V and 10 bases from J, leaving 8 bases between. Germline CDR1 and CDR2: SGHVS and FNYEAQ. This CDR3 is built from 11 residues. The CDR3 coding sequence is TGTGCCAGCACCCCCGTGTCACCCCTCCACTTT. It specifies CASTPVSPLHF. Combining the CDR3 with reference TRBV7-6 and TRBJ1-6 gives the whole variable domain GAGVSQSPRYKVTKRGQDVALRCDPISGHVSLYWYRQALGQGPEFLTYFNYEAQQDKSGLPNDRFSAERPEGSISTLTIQRTEQRDSAMYRCASTPVSPLHFGNGTRLTVT.

The chain has TRBV19 and TRBJ2-7; 8 bases align to TRBD2. Germline V gene data show CDR1 as LNHDA and CDR2 as SQIVND (reference sequence). The CDR3 is 14 residues long. Losses at the gene ends were 9 bases for V and 2 bases for J; bases not matched to a gene: 9. This CDR3 reads CASLSSGFPYEQYF. CDR3 nucleotide sequence: TGTGCCAGCCTCTCTAGCGGGTTTCCCTACGAGCAGTACTTC.

V gene TRBV5-5 combines with J gene TRBJ2-1; D not certain. Germline assignment: CDR1 SGHKS and CDR2 YYEKEE (reference sequence). Trimming shortened V by 2 bases and J by 13 bases, and 13 bases separated the two germline ends. The CDR3 covers 12 residues. CDR3 nucleotides: TGTGCCAGCAGCTTATCCCTCAGTAGTCAGTTCTTC. Amino acid sequence: CASSLSLSSQFF. Supplemented by reference TRBV5-5 and TRBJ2-1, the full variable domain reads DAGVTQSPTHLIKTRGQQVTLRCSPISGHKSVSWYQQVLGQGPQFIFQYYEKEERGRGNFPDRFSARQFPNYSSELNVNALLLGDSALYLCASSLSLSSQFFGPGTRLTVL.

This clone was found once. The V call is TRBV18, the J call TRBJ1-1, with unresolved D. Trimming removed 7 bases at V and 4 bases at J, with 19 bases between. The germline V gene has CDR1 KGHSH and CDR2 LQKENI. The CDR3 loop spans 15 amino acids. The CDR3 protein is CASLTSLNPPTEAFF. CDR3 sequence (DNA): TGTGCCAGCTTAACCTCTCTAAACCCACCCACTGAAGCTTTCTTT.